This T cell receptor (beta chain) came from a study of T cells in Graves' hyperthyroidism and ophthalmopathy. Study observations and caveats: Blood also held most thyroid clonotypes expanded beyond 0.001.

Regarding this clonotype: Its specificity is unknown.

TCR beta CDR3 regions were amplified from RNA. A set of HTBI primers served as the primers for a first-round RT-PCR of the TCR CDR3. TCRdb re-analysed the multiplex PCR reads in MiXCR, keeping a single row per CDR3 protein. The sample lists approximately 360,000 distinct CDR3 sequences; less than 20% were seen once. Germline values: CDR1 KGHSH, CDR2 LQKENI. This CDR3 region has 14 residues. V was trimmed by 11 bases and J by 1 base, leaving 15 bases between them. This TCR was sampled from a young woman with Graves' hyperthyroidism that later progressed to Graves' ophthalmopathy. The chain combines TRBV18 with TRBJ2-1; D remains unclear. Sequenced material: blood. CDR3 in DNA: TGTGCCGCCTCGGGTGAGAGGTCCTACAATGAGCAGTTCTTC. This gives the protein CAASGERSYNEQFF. Full variable domain (missing parts from reference TRBV18 and TRBJ2-1): NAGVMQNPRHLVRRRGQEARLRCSPMKGHSHVYWYRQLPEEGLKFMVYLQKENIIDESGMPKERFSAEFPKEGPSILRIQQVVRGDSAAYFCAASGERSYNEQFFGPGTRLTVL.